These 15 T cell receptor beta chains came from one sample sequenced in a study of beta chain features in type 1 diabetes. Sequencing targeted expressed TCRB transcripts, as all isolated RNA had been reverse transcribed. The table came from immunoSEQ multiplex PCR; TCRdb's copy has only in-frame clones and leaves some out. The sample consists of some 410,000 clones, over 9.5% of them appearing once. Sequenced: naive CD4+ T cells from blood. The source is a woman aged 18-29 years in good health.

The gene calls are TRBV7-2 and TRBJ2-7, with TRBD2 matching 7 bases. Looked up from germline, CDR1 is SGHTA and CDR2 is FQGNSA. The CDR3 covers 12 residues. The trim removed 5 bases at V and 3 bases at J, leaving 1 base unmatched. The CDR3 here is CASSRTSYEQYF. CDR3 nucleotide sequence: TGTGCCAGCAGCAGGACTAGCTACGAGCAGTACTTC.

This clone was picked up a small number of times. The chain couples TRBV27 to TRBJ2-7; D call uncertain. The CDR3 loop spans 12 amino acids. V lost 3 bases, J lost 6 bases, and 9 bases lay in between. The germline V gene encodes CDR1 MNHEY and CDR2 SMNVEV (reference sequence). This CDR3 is CASSLGLGEQYF. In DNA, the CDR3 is TGTGCCAGCAGTTTGGGTCTAGGCGAGCAGTACTTC.

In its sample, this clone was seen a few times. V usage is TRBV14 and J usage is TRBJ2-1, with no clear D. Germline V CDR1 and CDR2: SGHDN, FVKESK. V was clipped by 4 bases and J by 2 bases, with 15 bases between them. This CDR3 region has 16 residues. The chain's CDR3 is CASSPRTNPPYNEQFF. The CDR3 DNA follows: TGTGCCAGCAGCCCCCGCACTAACCCTCCCTACAATGAGCAGTTCTTC. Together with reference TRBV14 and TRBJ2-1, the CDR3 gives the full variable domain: EAGVTQFPSHSVIEKGQTVTLRCDPISGHDNLYWYRRVMGKEIKFLLHFVKESKQDESGMPNNRFLAERTGGTYSTLKVQPAELEDSGVYFCASSPRTNPPYNEQFFGPGTRLTVL.

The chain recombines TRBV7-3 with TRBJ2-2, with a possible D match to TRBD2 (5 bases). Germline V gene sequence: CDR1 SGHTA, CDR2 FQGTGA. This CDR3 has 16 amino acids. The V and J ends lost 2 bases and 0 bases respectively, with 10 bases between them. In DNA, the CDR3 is TGTGCCAGCAGCTTAGTCGGGGTCCCGAACACCGGGGAGCTGTTTTTT. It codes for CASSLVGVPNTGELFF.

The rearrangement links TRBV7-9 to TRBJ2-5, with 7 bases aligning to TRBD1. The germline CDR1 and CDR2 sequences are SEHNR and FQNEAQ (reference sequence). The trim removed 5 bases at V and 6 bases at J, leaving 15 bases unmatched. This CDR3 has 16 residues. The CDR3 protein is CASSALDRVSRQTQYF. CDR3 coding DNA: TGTGCCAGCAGCGCCCTCGACAGGGTCTCTAGGCAGACCCAGTACTTC.

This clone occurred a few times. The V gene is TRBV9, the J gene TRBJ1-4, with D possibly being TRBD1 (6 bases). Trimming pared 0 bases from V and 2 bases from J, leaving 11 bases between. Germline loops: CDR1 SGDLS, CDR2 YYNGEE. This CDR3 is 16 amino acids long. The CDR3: CASSVGRGATNEKLFF. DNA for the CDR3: TGTGCCAGCAGCGTAGGCCGGGGGGCCACTAATGAAAAACTGTTTTTT.

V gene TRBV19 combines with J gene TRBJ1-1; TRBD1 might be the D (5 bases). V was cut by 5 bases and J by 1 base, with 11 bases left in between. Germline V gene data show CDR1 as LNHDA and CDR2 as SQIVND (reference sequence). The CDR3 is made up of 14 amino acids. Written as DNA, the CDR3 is TGTGCCAGTAGTCTAGGACACTCGAACACTGAAGCTTTCTTT. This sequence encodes CASSLGHSNTEAFF.

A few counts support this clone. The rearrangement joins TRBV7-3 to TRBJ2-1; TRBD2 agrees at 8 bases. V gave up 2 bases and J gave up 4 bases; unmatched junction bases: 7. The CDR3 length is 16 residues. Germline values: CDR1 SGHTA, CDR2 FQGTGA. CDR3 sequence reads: CASSLEAGVPYNEQFF. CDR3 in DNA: TGTGCCAGCAGCTTAGAAGCGGGAGTTCCTTACAATGAGCAGTTCTTC.

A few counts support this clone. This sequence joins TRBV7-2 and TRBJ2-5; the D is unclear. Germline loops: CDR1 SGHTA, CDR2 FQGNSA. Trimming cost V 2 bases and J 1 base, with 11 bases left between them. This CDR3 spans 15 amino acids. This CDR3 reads CASSLIGSIQETQYF. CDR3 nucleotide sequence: TGTGCCAGCAGCTTAATTGGCAGCATCCAAGAGACCCAGTACTTC.

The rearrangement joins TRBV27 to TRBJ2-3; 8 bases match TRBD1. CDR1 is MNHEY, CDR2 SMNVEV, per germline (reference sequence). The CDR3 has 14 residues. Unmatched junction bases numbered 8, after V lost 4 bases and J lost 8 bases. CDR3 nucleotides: TGTGCCAGCAGTTCCCGTCAGGGGGCGGGTACGCAGTATTTT. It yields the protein CASSSRQGAGTQYF.

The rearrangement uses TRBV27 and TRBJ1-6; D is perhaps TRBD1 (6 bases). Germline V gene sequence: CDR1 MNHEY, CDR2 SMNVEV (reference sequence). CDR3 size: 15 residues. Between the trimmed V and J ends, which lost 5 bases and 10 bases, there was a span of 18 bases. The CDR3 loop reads CASSVTGFGESPLHF. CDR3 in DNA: TGTGCCAGCAGTGTAACAGGGTTCGGAGAATCACCCCTCCACTTT.

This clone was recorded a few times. CDR3: CASRESGGATGELFF. CDR3 sequence (DNA): TGTGCCAGCAGAGAATCAGGGGGCGCCACCGGGGAGCTGTTTTTT. The chain recombines TRBV5-6 with TRBJ2-2; 8 positions match TRBD1. The V gene's germline CDR1 is SGHDT and CDR2 YYEEEE. Germline trimming cut 5 bases from V and 4 bases from J; bases unmatched to any gene: 7. This CDR3 is built from 15 residues.

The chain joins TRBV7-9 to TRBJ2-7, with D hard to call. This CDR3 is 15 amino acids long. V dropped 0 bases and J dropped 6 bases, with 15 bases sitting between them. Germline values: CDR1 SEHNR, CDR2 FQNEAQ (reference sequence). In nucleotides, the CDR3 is TGTGCCAGCAGCTTAGCCGAGCCTGGATTAACCGAGCAGTACTTC. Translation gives CASSLAEPGLTEQYF.

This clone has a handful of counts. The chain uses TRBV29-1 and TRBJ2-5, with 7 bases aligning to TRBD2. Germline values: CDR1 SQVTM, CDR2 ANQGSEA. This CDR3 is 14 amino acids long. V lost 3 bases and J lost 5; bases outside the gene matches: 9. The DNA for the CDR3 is TGCAGCGTTGAGAAAGGCGGGGGAGGCGAGACCCAGTACTTC. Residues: CSVEKGGGGETQYF.

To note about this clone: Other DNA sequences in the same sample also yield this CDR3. The CDR3 reads CASRGQEETQYF. The CDR3 nucleotides are TGTGCCAGCAGGGGCCAGGAGGAGACCCAGTACTTC. J is TRBJ2-5 and V is TRBV2; D is unclear. Trimming took off 6 bases at V and 5 bases at J, with 10 bases between the two ends. The length of the CDR3 is 12 residues. Germline-derived CDR1 and CDR2 are SNHLY and FYNNEI.